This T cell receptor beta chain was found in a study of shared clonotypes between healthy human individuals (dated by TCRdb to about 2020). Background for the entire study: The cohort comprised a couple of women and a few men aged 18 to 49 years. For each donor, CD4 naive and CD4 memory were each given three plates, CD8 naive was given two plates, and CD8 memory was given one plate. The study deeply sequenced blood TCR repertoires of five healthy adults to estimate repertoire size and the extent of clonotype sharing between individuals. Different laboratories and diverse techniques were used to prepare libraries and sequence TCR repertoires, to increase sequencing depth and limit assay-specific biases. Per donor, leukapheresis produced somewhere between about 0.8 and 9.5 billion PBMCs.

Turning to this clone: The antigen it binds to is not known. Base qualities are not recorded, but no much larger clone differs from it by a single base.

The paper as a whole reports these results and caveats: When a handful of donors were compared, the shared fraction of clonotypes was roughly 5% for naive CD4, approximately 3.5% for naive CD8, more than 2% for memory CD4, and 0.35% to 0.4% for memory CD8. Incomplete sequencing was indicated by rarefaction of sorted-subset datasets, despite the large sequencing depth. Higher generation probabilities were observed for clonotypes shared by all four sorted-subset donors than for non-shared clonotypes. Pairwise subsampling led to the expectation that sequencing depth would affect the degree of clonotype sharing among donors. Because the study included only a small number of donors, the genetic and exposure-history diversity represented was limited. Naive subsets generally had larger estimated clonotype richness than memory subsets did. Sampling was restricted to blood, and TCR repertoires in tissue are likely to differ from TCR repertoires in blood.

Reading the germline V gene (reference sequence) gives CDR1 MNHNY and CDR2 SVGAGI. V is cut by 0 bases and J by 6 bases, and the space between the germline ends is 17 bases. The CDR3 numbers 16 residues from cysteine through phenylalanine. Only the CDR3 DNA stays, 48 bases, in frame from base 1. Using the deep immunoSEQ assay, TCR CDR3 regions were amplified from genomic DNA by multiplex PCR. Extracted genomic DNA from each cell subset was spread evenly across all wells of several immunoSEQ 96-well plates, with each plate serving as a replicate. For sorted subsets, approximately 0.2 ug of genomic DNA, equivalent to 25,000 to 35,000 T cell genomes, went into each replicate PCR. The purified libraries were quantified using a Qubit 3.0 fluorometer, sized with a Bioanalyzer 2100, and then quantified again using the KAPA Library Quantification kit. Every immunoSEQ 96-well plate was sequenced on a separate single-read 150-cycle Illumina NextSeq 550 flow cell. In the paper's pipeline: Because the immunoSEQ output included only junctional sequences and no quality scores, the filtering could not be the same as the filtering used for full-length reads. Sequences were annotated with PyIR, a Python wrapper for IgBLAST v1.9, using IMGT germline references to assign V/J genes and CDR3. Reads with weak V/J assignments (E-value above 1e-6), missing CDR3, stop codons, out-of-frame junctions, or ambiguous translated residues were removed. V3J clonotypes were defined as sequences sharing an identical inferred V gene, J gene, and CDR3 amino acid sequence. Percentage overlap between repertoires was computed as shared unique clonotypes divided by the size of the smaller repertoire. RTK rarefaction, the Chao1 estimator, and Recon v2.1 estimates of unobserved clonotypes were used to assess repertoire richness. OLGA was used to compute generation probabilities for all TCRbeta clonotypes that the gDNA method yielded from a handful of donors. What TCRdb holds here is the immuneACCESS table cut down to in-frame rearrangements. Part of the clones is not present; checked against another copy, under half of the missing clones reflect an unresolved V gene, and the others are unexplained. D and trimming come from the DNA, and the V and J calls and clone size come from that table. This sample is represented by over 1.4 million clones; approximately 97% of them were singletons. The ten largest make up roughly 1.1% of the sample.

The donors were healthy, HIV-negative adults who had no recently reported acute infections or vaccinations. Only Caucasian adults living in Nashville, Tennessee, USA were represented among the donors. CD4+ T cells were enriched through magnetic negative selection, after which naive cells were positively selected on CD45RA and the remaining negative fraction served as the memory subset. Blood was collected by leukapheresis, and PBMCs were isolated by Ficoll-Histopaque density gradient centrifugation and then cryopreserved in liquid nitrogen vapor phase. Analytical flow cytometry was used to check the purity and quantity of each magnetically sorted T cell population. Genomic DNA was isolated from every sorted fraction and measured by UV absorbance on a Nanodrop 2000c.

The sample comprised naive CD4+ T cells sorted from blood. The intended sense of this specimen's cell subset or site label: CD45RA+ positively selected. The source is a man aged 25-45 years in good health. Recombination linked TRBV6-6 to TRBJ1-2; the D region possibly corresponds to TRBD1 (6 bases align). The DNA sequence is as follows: TGTGCCAGCAGTTACTCGATTGGGAGGGGGTTCGATGGCTACACCTTC. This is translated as CASSYSIGRGFDGYTF.